A single sample is the source of the 32 T cell receptor beta chains below, sequenced in a study of cytomegalovirus exposure and HLA in healthy donors. The PCR employed 60 Vbeta primers together with 13 Jbeta primers. Produced via immunoSEQ multiplex PCR; TCRdb's table is partial and in-frame only. The sample includes 85,000 to 90,000 clones, around 74% of them seen just once. Material: PBMCs. These receptors all come from a young man in good health and CMV-seropositive.

The chain links TRBV7-3 to TRBJ2-2, with TRBD1 as a possible D gene (6 bases). This CDR3 is 17 amino acids long. The V and J ends lost 3 bases and 2 bases respectively, with 16 bases between them. The germline V gene has CDR1 SGHTA and CDR2 FQGTGA. CDR3 in DNA: TGTGCCAGCAGCTTGGACAGACGGCGGGCTAACACCGGGGAGCTGTTTTTT. Amino acid sequence: CASSLDRRRANTGELFF. The whole variable domain, remainder taken from reference TRBV7-3 and TRBJ2-2, is GAGVSQTPSNKVTEKGKYVELRCDPISGHTALYWYRQSLGQGPEFLIYFQGTGAADDSGLPNDRFFAVRPEGSVSTLKIQRTERGDSAVYLCASSLDRRRANTGELFFGEGSRLTVL.

V usage is TRBV25-1 and J usage is TRBJ1-4; D is uncertain. V shed 2 bases and J shed 8 bases, with 21 bases lying between them. This CDR3 is built from 17 residues. Germline CDR1 and CDR2: MGHDK and SYGVNS. CDR3 amino acids: CASSEVPAGVFDEKLFF. In DNA form, the CDR3 reads TGTGCCAGCAGTGAAGTGCCCGCGGGAGTATTTGACGAAAAACTGTTTTTT.

This clone appeared once. The chain links TRBV10-3 to TRBJ2-5; 11 bases are a match to TRBD1. The end of the DNA aligns better with TRBJ2-7, so the J call may be wrong. The CDR3 consists of 14 residues. Per the germline V gene, CDR1 is ENHRY and CDR2 is SYGVKD. Written as DNA, the CDR3 is TGTGCCATCAGTGAGGGGACAGGGGGCTACGAGCAGTACTTC. It translates to CAISEGTGGYEQYF.

This chain links TRBV19 with TRBJ2-2; 8 bases match TRBD2. This CDR3 spans 17 amino acids. CDR1 LNHDA and CDR2 SQIVND come from the germline V gene (reference sequence). The junction had 9 bases not matched to a gene; V was cut back by 0 bases and J by 6 bases. CDR3 in DNA: TGTGCCAGTAGTATAGATCGGGGCGGGGGGCCGCCCGGGGAGCTGTTTTTT. Translated: CASSIDRGGGPPGELFF.

With respect to this clone: Within the sample, other DNA sequences also encode this same CDR3. This CDR3 is CASSLGGAGTGELFF. DNA of the CDR3: TGTGCCAGCAGTTTAGGAGGGGCCGGCACCGGGGAGCTGTTTTTT. The gene calls are TRBV28 and TRBJ2-2, with a weak D call TRBD2 (6 bases). V lost 2 bases and J lost 4, with 11 bases in between. The CDR3 extends over 15 amino acids. Per the germline V gene, CDR1 is MDHEN and CDR2 is SYDVKM.

The V and J genes are TRBV5-1 and TRBJ2-1; 7 nucleotides agree with TRBD2. Unmatched junction bases numbered 6, after V lost 4 bases and J lost 2 bases. Germline-derived CDR1 and CDR2 are SGHRS and YFSETQ. The CDR3 length is 15 residues. CDR3 sequence (DNA): TGCGCCAGCAGCCCGCTTAGCGGGCCCTACAATGAGCAGTTCTTC. It is translated as CASSPLSGPYNEQFF. The whole variable domain, filled in from reference TRBV5-1 and TRBJ2-1, reads KAGVTQTPRYLIKTRGQQVTLSCSPISGHRSVSWYQQTPGQGLQFLFEYFSETQRNKGNFPGRFSGRQFSNSRSEMNVSTLELGDSALYLCASSPLSGPYNEQFFGPGTRLTVL.

This clone showed up just a few times. The chain links TRBV7-9 to TRBJ2-3, with TRBD2 as a possible D gene (6 bases). Germline CDR1 and CDR2: SEHNR and FQNEAQ (reference sequence). Trimming shortened V by 11 bases and J by 1 base, and 16 bases separated the two germline ends. CDR3 size: 14 residues. The CDR3 is CALLGEAGTDTQYF. Written as DNA, the CDR3 is TGTGCCCTATTAGGGGAGGCGGGCACAGATACGCAGTATTTT.

The chain employs TRBV27 and TRBJ2-5; a possible D gene is TRBD2 (6 bases). This CDR3 has 14 residues. V was cut by 2 bases and J by 5 bases, with 12 bases left in between. Per germline, CDR1 MNHEY and CDR2 SMNVEV (reference sequence). CDR3 nucleotides: TGTGCCAGCAGTTTACTTCGGGGGTACGAGACCCAGTACTTC. Translation gives CASSLLRGYETQYF.

Turning to this clone: Distinct nucleotide sequences in the sample also encode this CDR3. DNA for the CDR3: TGTGCCAGCAGTTACGGGCACAGAGTATACTATGGCTACACCTTC. It yields the protein CASSYGHRVYYGYTF. This rearrangement joins TRBV6-5 to TRBJ1-2; D remains unclear. The CDR3 contains 15 residues. Trimming pared 2 bases from V and 3 bases from J, leaving 13 bases between. From germline, CDR1 is MNHEY and CDR2 SVGAGI.

This chain connects TRBV5-6 to TRBJ2-7; no reliable D call. Trimming left V 4 bases short and J 3 bases short, with 5 bases between. The CDR3 extends over 11 amino acids. Per the germline V gene, CDR1 is SGHDT and CDR2 is YYEEEE. The CDR3 loop reads CASSQYYEQYF. CDR3 DNA: TGTGCCAGCAGCCAGTACTACGAGCAGTACTTC.

The rearrangement uses TRBV9 and TRBJ2-2, with 15 positions matching TRBD2. The V gene's germline CDR1 is SGDLS and CDR2 YYNGEE. J lost 7 bases, V lost 7 bases, and 14 bases had no gene match. The CDR3 has 18 amino acids. This CDR3 is CASRLRTSGGALGGELFF. The DNA for the CDR3 is TGTGCCAGCCGCCTCAGGACTAGCGGGGGGGCTCTGGGCGGGGAGCTGTTTTTT.

The chain couples TRBV2 to TRBJ1-5; 7 bases map to TRBD1. This CDR3 is 14 amino acids long. Trimming removed 6 bases from V and 4 bases from J; junction bases left unmatched: 6. Germline lookup yields CDR1 SNHLY and CDR2 FYNNEI. In DNA form, the CDR3 reads TGTGCCAGCAGGGGGGACAGCGATAATCAGCCCCAGCATTTT. Residues: CASRGDSDNQPQHF.

As to this clone: The junction and the germline gene differ at one end; a read error may be behind it. This chain uses TRBV10-3 with TRBJ1-1, with 9 bases fitting TRBD1. This CDR3 spans 14 amino acids. CDR1 and CDR2 from the germline V gene are ENHRY and SYGVKD. CDR3 coding DNA: TGTGCCGTCAGTGGGGGACAGGGAAACACTGAAGCTTTCTTT. This sequence encodes CAVSGGQGNTEAFF.

This chain uses TRBV7-9 with TRBJ2-5; D remains ambiguous. Germline-derived CDR1 and CDR2 are SEHNR and FQNEAQ (reference sequence). There are 14 residues in the CDR3. The V end lost 2 bases, the J end lost 1 base, and 8 bases lay between the germline ends. CDR3 DNA: TGTGCCAGCAGCTTAAACAGCCTCCAAGAGACCCAGTACTTC. Translation gives CASSLNSLQETQYF.

The chain links TRBV16 to TRBJ2-1; 8 bases match TRBD2. This CDR3 spans 15 amino acids. Germline lookup yields CDR1 KGHSY and CDR2 FQNENV. V shed 4 bases, J shed 5 bases, and the junction held 7 bases outside the gene matches. The CDR3 reads CASSPTGGTHNEQFF. In DNA, the CDR3 is TGTGCCAGCAGCCCCACGGGGGGGACCCACAATGAGCAGTTCTTC.

The V call is TRBV30, the J call TRBJ2-3; 7 positions match TRBD2. The CDR3 runs 13 residues. Germline trimming cut 1 base from V and 4 bases from J; bases unmatched to any gene: 2. The V gene's germline CDR1 is GTSNPN and CDR2 SVGIG (reference sequence). The DNA for the CDR3 is TGTGCCTGGAGTGCGGGGGGTCCAGATACGCAGTATTTT. Protein: CAWSAGGPDTQYF. Complete variable domain (other parts from reference TRBV30 and TRBJ2-3): SQTIHQWPATLVQPVGSPLSLECTVEGTSNPNLYWYRQAAGRGLQLLFYSVGIGQISSEVPQNLSASRPQDRQFILSSKKLLLSDSGFYLCAWSAGGPDTQYFGPGTRLTVL.

The sample holds many counts of this clone. This sequence joins TRBV15 and TRBJ2-7; 7 nucleotides line up with TRBD2. This CDR3 comprises 15 residues. The junction had 7 bases not matched to a gene; V was cut back by 5 bases and J by 0 bases. CDR1 is LNHNV and CDR2 is YYDKDF in the germline V gene (reference sequence). The CDR3 DNA reads as TGTGCCACCAGCCCAACGAGCGGGGACTCCTACGAGCAGTACTTC. Translating it yields CATSPTSGDSYEQYF.

Concerning this clone: An end of the junction does not agree with germline; a read error may underlie this. V and J are TRBV7-9 and TRBJ1-1, with 8 nucleotides matching TRBD1. Germline assignment: CDR1 SEHNR and CDR2 FQNEAQ (reference sequence). The CDR3 length is 17 residues. CDR3 in amino acids: CSSSLSRTGLKDTEAFF. In DNA form, the CDR3 reads TGTTCCAGCAGCCTAAGCAGGACAGGGTTGAAGGACACTGAAGCTTTCTTT.

The chain recombines TRBV18 with TRBJ2-7; the match to TRBD1 covers 8 bases. The germline gives CDR1 KGHSH, CDR2 LQKENI. After removal of 6 bases from V and 4 bases from J, the junction contained 11 bases not matched to a gene. The CDR3 totals 15 residues. The CDR3 DNA reads TGTGCCAGCTCCTTCGGACAGGGAGCCCTTTACGAGCAGTACTTC. Residues: CASSFGQGALYEQYF. Full variable domain (rest looked up from reference TRBV18 and TRBJ2-7): NAGVMQNPRHLVRRRGQEARLRCSPMKGHSHVYWYRQLPEEGLKFMVYLQKENIIDESGMPKERFSAEFPKEGPSILRIQQVVRGDSAAYFCASSFGQGALYEQYFGPGTRLTVT.

The chain links TRBV14 to TRBJ2-5; 7 nucleotides align to TRBD2. This CDR3 has 13 residues. CDR1 and CDR2 from the germline V gene are SGHDN and FVKESK. V dropped 8 bases and J dropped 1; count of bases not matched to a gene: 4. The CDR3 DNA sequence: TGTGCCAGCCGCGGCGGGGGCCAAGAGACCCAGTACTTC. Encoded protein: CASRGGGQETQYF.

This clone occurred once. The chain combines TRBV21-1 with TRBJ1-2; the table's TRBD1 call for D was not verified on the DNA. TRBV21-1 is a recognized pseudogene. The CDR3 length is 19 residues. CDR3 sequence (DNA): TGTGCCAGCAGCAATGGAAGAATTGCTGCAGGGAACCCTAACTATGGCTACACCTTC. Translation gives CASSNGRIAAGNPNYGYTF.

This rearrangement joins TRBV12-5 to TRBJ2-2; 10 bases are shared with TRBD1. Germline V gene data show CDR1 as LGHNT and CDR2 as FRNRAP. V dropped 3 bases and J dropped 4; count of bases not matched to a gene: 5. The length of the CDR3 is 16 residues. CDR3 DNA sequence: TGTGCTAGTGGTTTAGGGACAGGGGATGGCACCGGGGAGCTGTTTTTT. Translated, it gives CASGLGTGDGTGELFF.

The chain combines TRBV7-6 with TRBJ2-1; 10 bases match TRBD1. The V gene's germline CDR1 is SGHVS and CDR2 FNYEAQ. Trimming took 5 bases from V and 7 from J; bases not matched to a gene: 8. The CDR3 is made up of 15 amino acids. As DNA, the CDR3 is TGTGCCAGCAGCGCAGACAGGGGGCGCGGGAATGAGCAGTTCTTC. Amino acid sequence: CASSADRGRGNEQFF.

This chain links TRBV6-6 with TRBJ2-3; 9 bases map to TRBD1. Looked up from germline, CDR1 is MNHNY and CDR2 is SVGAGI (reference sequence). The CDR3 contains 14 residues. The V and J ends lost 6 bases and 4 bases, in that order; junction bases with no gene match: 5. CDR3 region: CASRLTGGADTQYF. Written as DNA, the CDR3 is TGTGCCAGCAGACTCACAGGGGGCGCAGATACGCAGTATTTT.

This sequence joins TRBV5-1 and TRBJ1-1; 8 bases match TRBD1. V trimming: 4 bases; J trimming: 1 base; junction bases outside the gene matches: 9. The CDR3 consists of 16 residues. Germline values: CDR1 SGHRS, CDR2 YFSETQ. Here the CDR3 reads CASSASGGRWNTEAFF. In DNA form, the CDR3 reads TGCGCCAGCAGCGCTTCAGGGGGCCGGTGGAACACTGAAGCTTTCTTT.

The chain carries TRBV6-5 and TRBJ1-1; D perhaps matches TRBD1 (6 bases). CDR3 length equals 15 residues. Germline values: CDR1 MNHEY, CDR2 SVGAGI. Trimming pared 4 bases from V and 1 base from J, leaving 13 bases between. The DNA for the CDR3 is TGTGCCAGCAGTTCCCTAACAGGGCCGAACACTGAAGCTTTCTTT. Amino acid sequence: CASSSLTGPNTEAFF.

This chain joins TRBV2 and TRBJ1-6; 7 nucleotides align to TRBD1. In germline, CDR1 is SNHLY, CDR2 FYNNEI. V was pared by 6 bases and J by 7 bases, with 9 bases of the junction left unmatched. The CDR3 has 15 residues. CDR3: CASRGTGVWNSPLHF. CDR3 bases: TGTGCCAGCAGGGGCACAGGGGTATGGAATTCACCCCTCCACTTT. Full variable domain (missing parts from reference TRBV2 and TRBJ1-6): EPEVTQTPSHQVTQMGQEVILRCVPISNHLYFYWYRQILGQKVEFLVSFYNNEISEKSEIFDDQFSVERPDGSNFTLKIRSTKLEDSAMYFCASRGTGVWNSPLHFGNGTRLTVT.

This clone was seen more than once but under ten times. This chain joins TRBV30 and TRBJ1-5; unclear D gene. Germline loops: CDR1 GTSNPN, CDR2 SVGIG (reference sequence). The V gene lost 2 bases and the J gene lost 2 bases, with 10 bases spanning the gap. The CDR3 length is 14 residues. The CDR3 region is CAWSTGVRNQPQHF. The CDR3 bases are TGTGCCTGGAGTACCGGGGTGCGCAATCAGCCCCAGCATTTT.

This CDR3 is CASSLGLAGDTQYF. The CDR3 bases are TGCGCCAGCAGCTTGGGACTTGCCGGGGATACGCAGTATTTT. The chain recombines TRBV5-1 with TRBJ2-3, with D unclear. Trimming shortened V by 0 bases and J by 6 bases, and 11 bases separated the two germline ends. The CDR3 is 14 residues long. Germline V gives CDR1 SGHRS, CDR2 YFSETQ.

This chain joins TRBV13 and TRBJ2-5, with TRBD2 as a possible D gene (5 bases). This CDR3 is built from 15 residues. V was trimmed by 3 bases and J by 5 bases, leaving 16 bases between them. Per germline, CDR1 PRHDT and CDR2 FYEKMQ (reference sequence). CDR3 DNA: TGTGCCAGCAGCTTGGGCCTCGGGGTCCGGGAGACCCAGTACTTC. This codes for CASSLGLGVRETQYF.

The chain carries TRBV7-2 and TRBJ2-5; TRBD2 matches 10 bases. The CDR3 length is 16 residues. Germline lookup yields CDR1 SGHTA and CDR2 FQGNSA. V lost 2 bases to trimming and J lost 9 bases; unmatched junction nucleotides: 12. The CDR3 DNA follows: TGTGCCAGCAGCTTATCTAGCGGGGGCCCCAGCCTGGCCCAGTACTTC. Translated: CASSLSSGGPSLAQYF.

This clone was counted a few times. CDR3 DNA: TGTGCCAGCAGCTTAGGCGGTACGCTAAGGAGGAGGGAGCAGTACTTC. This codes for CASSLGGTLRRREQYF. The chain is built from TRBV7-2 and TRBJ2-7; TRBD2 is a possible D gene (5 bases). Trimming left V 1 base short and J 7 bases short, with 20 bases between. Germline CDR1 and CDR2: SGHTA and FQGNSA. The CDR3 runs 16 residues.